The 12 T cell receptor beta chains reported below all come from one sample, sequenced in a study of T cells in Graves' hyperthyroidism and ophthalmopathy. TCR beta CDR3 sequences were amplified from RNA transcripts. The study used the HTBI primer set for a first-round RT-PCR of the TCR CDR3. TCRdb re-called the multiplex PCR reads through MiXCR, storing one row per CDR3 protein. The sample lists 350,000 to 450,000 distinct CDR3 sequences; over 12% were seen once. The sequencing sample was made of blood. These receptors came from a man in his fifties with Graves' ophthalmopathy.

The rearrangement links TRBV7-9 to TRBJ2-1; TRBD2 matches at 11 bases. CDR1 and CDR2 (germline): SEHNR, FQNEAQ (reference sequence). This CDR3 has 17 amino acids. V was pared by 2 bases and J by 5 bases, with 8 bases of the junction left unmatched. DNA of the CDR3: TGTGCCAGCAGCTTAAAGCCGCCGGGACTAGCGGACAATGAGCAGTTCTTC. It codes for CASSLKPPGLADNEQFF.

This clonotype occurred many times. V is TRBV20-1 and J is TRBJ2-1; 9 bases match TRBD2. The CDR3 loop spans 16 amino acids. The germline CDR1 and CDR2 sequences are DFQATT and SNEGSKA (reference sequence). The trim removed 1 base at V and 2 bases at J, leaving 6 bases unmatched. This chain's CDR3 is CSARGPSGKTYNEQFF. In DNA form, the CDR3 reads TGCAGTGCTAGAGGTCCTAGCGGGAAAACCTACAATGAGCAGTTCTTC.

This clonotype has just a few counts. V is TRBV29-1 and J is TRBJ2-7; 9 nucleotides align to TRBD1. This CDR3 region has 14 residues. V dropped 5 bases and J dropped 1; count of bases not matched to a gene: 6. Per germline, CDR1 SQVTM and CDR2 ANQGSEA. CDR3 nucleotide sequence: TGCAGCGTTTGGGTGGACAGGGGTTCCTACGAGCAGTACTTC. It yields the protein CSVWVDRGSYEQYF.

This clonotype was counted ten times or more. V is TRBV12-3 or TRBV12-4 and J is TRBJ2-7, with 9 bases lining up with TRBD1. The CDR3 sequence is 15 residues long. After removal of 3 bases from V and 7 bases from J, the junction contained 10 bases not matched to a gene. CDR3 amino acids: CASSLGGQGLWEQYF. Here the CDR3 DNA reads TGTGCCAGCAGTTTGGGGGGACAGGGTCTTTGGGAGCAGTACTTC.

The rearrangement uses TRBV28 and TRBJ2-5, with 7 positions matching TRBD2. CDR1 is MDHEN and CDR2 is SYDVKM in the germline V gene. The length of the CDR3 is 17 residues. V was clipped by 6 bases and J by 4 bases; unmatched bases: 17. In nucleotides, the CDR3 is TGTGCCAGCAGCCAATGGGCGGGAGTTCAAGTGGTAGAGACCCAGTACTTC. It translates to CASSQWAGVQVVETQYF.

This clonotype appeared many times. The rearrangement links TRBV12-3 or TRBV12-4 to TRBJ2-7; possible D gene TRBD2, 5 bases. This CDR3 spans 14 amino acids. Trimming pared 10 bases from V and 3 bases from J, leaving 19 bases between. CDR3 protein: CATRASSRVYEQYF. CDR3 DNA sequence: TGTGCCACCCGAGCTAGCAGCAGAGTCTACGAGCAGTACTTC.

This clonotype was picked up a small number of times. The V gene is TRBV7-9, the J gene TRBJ1-1; unclear D gene. The CDR3 contains 14 residues. Trimming removed 1 base from V and 3 bases from J, with 9 bases in between. From germline, CDR1 is SEHNR and CDR2 FQNEAQ (reference sequence). CDR3 in DNA: TGTGCCAGCAGCTTAGGCAACAGAGACACTGAAGCTTTCTTT. Translation gives CASSLGNRDTEAFF.

There are many counts of this clonotype. This chain joins TRBV5-1 and TRBJ2-2; the D gene is possibly TRBD2 (6 bases). V lost 4 bases, J lost 5 bases, and 9 bases lay in between. Per germline, CDR1 SGHRS and CDR2 YFSETQ. The CDR3 sequence is 13 residues long. CDR3: CASSAAGTGELFF. The CDR3 DNA is TGCGCCAGCAGCGCGGCGGGGACCGGGGAGCTGTTTTTT.

This clonotype was counted at least ten times. The chain has TRBV9 and TRBJ2-7; D is uncertain. Per the germline V gene, CDR1 is SGDLS and CDR2 is YYNGEE. CDR3 size: 14 residues. With 4 bases removed from V and 1 base from J, the gap between germline ends came to 12 bases. This CDR3 is CASSPTRSSYEQYF. CDR3 nucleotides: TGTGCCAGCAGCCCCACCAGGTCGTCCTACGAGCAGTACTTC.

This clonotype was seen repeatedly, ten times or more. The V and J genes are TRBV12-3 or TRBV12-4 and TRBJ1-5; D perhaps matches TRBD1 (6 bases). The V and J ends lost 7 bases and 4 bases respectively, with 14 bases between them. CDR3 length equals 14 residues. The CDR3 loop is CASTGTLMNQPQHF. Written as DNA, the CDR3 is TGTGCCAGCACCGGGACACTTATGAATCAGCCCCAGCATTTT.

This clonotype was seen repeatedly, ten times or more. The gene calls are TRBV11-3 and TRBJ2-7; 8 nucleotides align to TRBD1. The CDR3 consists of 14 residues. Trimming took 5 bases from V and 1 from J; bases not matched to a gene: 4. Germline V gene lookup returns CDR1 SGHNT and CDR2 YENEEA. In nucleotides, the CDR3 is TGTGCCAGCAGCCTCCGGGACAGGTCCTACGAGCAGTACTTC. It translates to CASSLRDRSYEQYF.

This chain connects TRBV10-3 to TRBJ2-5; the match to TRBD1 covers 7 bases. In germline, CDR1 is ENHRY, CDR2 SYGVKD. There are 12 residues in the CDR3. V shed 0 bases and J 13 bases; nucleotides not matched to a gene: 5. The DNA of the CDR3 is TGTGCCATCAGTGAGTCCGACAGGGTAGGGTACTTC. This encodes CAISESDRVGYF.